The clone carrying this TCR beta chain is classed as medium-sized by frequency. This sample stems from a study of CXCR3-negative and CXCR3-positive naive CD8 T cells. Sorts performed in triplicate captured 300,000 or so cells each from every CD8+ T cell subset. 5' RACE with UMI labels generated the TRB cDNA libraries. Reprocessing the 5' RACE reads, TCRdb reports a single entry for every CDR3 protein and omits DNA. The listing records 7,000 to 8,000 distinct CDR3 sequences. CDR1 LGHDT and CDR2 YNNKEL come from the germline V gene (reference sequence). CDR3 length equals 14 residues. This TCR was recovered from a human donor in good health. Some clones in this sample may be carry-over from other donors' samples. The sample taken for sequencing was naive CXCR3- CD8+ T cells from blood. Subset indicated: CD45RO-CCR7+CD27+CD95- naive CD8+ T cells lacking CXCR3 (TNR3-). V usage is TRBV3-1 and J usage is TRBJ2-1; the TCRdb D gene call, TRBD2, has no DNA to confirm it. The CDR3 protein is CASSQVGEYNEQFF.